The clone carrying this TCR beta chain was recorded many times. This sample stems from a study of blood T cell repertoires in COVID-19. Overall study: Specimens from acute and convalescent COVID-19 originated in the United States, Italy and Spain. Sample material is recorded as cDNA or gDNA derived from T cells, B-cell-depleted T cells, or PBMCs.

In the original workflow: Quantification of nucleated cells was approximated via reference gene primer amplification. Some clones are missing from TCRdb's copy, which holds only in-frame ones; the method was immunoSEQ multiplex PCR. That table is the source of V, J and clone size, and D and trimming were worked out from the DNA. The top ten clones hold approximately 1.5% of a sample with roughly 380,000 clones, approximately 89% of them seen once. The CDR3 is made up of 15 amino acids. With 2 bases clipped from V and 7 bases from J, the junction kept 6 bases outside the gene matches. Germline CDR1 MNHNS, CDR2 SASEGT. Enrolment of Seattle patients took place during active infection, and they were followed longitudinally.

Sequenced material: peripheral blood. This chain links TRBV6-1 with TRBJ2-2; 8 nucleotides align to TRBD2. The source is a woman aged 35 to 49 with COVID-19, enrolled during active disease. The CDR3 protein is CASSELAGGYGELFF. CDR3 nucleotides: TGTGCCAGCAGTGAACTGGCGGGGGGATACGGGGAGCTGTTTTTT.